This TCR beta chain emerged from a study of technical replicates of blood from four donors. The method was immunoSEQ multiplex PCR; TCRdb's version includes in-frame clones alone and lacks a portion of them. The table includes about 88,000 clones, just under 95% detected once. Between the trimmed V and J ends, which lost 1 base and 7 bases, there was a span of 14 bases. Germline CDR1 and CDR2: SGHNT and YENEEA. The CDR3 runs to 15 residues. The TCR sequence derives from a human donor in good health. The sample consisted of T cells isolated from PBMCs. The chain has TRBV11-3 and TRBJ2-1; a possible D gene is TRBD2 (5 bases). CDR3 DNA sequence: TGTGCCAGCAGCTTAGGGGGTGGGAGCTCAAATGAGCAGTTCTTC. Amino acids: CASSLGGGSSNEQFF.